The next 32 T cell receptor beta chains were all read from a single sample in a study of blood T cell repertoires in COVID-19. Measured with immunoSEQ multiplex PCR; TCRdb has only the in-frame clones, and not every one. The sample gives around 220,000 clones, about 82% of which show up once; 8% to 13% is in the top ten. The sequenced sample was peripheral blood. The receptor set was obtained from a woman older than 75 with acute or convalescent COVID-19.

The chain employs TRBV19 and TRBJ2-7; 9 nucleotides line up with TRBD1. The junction had 9 bases not matched to a gene; V was cut back by 7 bases and J by 2 bases. Germline V gene sequence: CDR1 LNHDA, CDR2 SQIVND (reference sequence). CDR3 length: 15 residues. CDR3 nucleotides: TGTGCCAGTACCATGGGACAGGGCTTTACCTACGAGCAGTACTTC. Residues: CASTMGQGFTYEQYF.

This clone was seen just once. V is TRBV6-2 or TRBV6-3 and J is TRBJ2-3, with D maybe TRBD1 (6 bases). Germline V gene lookup returns CDR1 MNHEY and CDR2 SVGEGT. The germline V and J ends were trimmed by 5 bases and 4 bases, with 13 bases remaining between them. The CDR3 totals 14 residues. CDR3 residues: CASSKGPGADTQYF. The CDR3 DNA sequence: TGTGCCAGCAGTAAGGGACCAGGGGCAGATACGCAGTATTTT.

The rearrangement links TRBV19 to TRBJ1-3; unclear D gene. CDR3 length: 14 amino acids. Germline-derived CDR1 and CDR2 are LNHDA and SQIVND (reference sequence). V was cut by 5 bases and J by 0 bases, with 8 bases left in between. The CDR3 DNA is TGTGCCAGTAGTTCGGAGGCCTCTGGAAACACCATATATTTT. This sequence encodes CASSSEASGNTIYF.

The chain recombines TRBV6-1 with TRBJ2-1; 10 bases are shared with TRBD1. CDR3 length: 16 amino acids. V lost 3 bases to trimming and J lost 1 base; unmatched junction nucleotides: 3. Germline CDR1 and CDR2: MNHNS and SASEGT. Here the CDR3 reads CASSDRDRGSYNEQFF. CDR3 sequence (DNA): TGTGCCAGCAGTGACCGGGACAGGGGTTCCTACAATGAGCAGTTCTTC.

The V call is TRBV3-1 (or the pseudogene TRBV3-2), the J call TRBJ2-5; weak D call: TRBD1 (6 bases). Looked up from germline, CDR1 is LGHDT and CDR2 is YNNKEL (reference sequence). This CDR3 has 14 amino acids. The V and J ends lost 4 bases and 7 bases respectively, with 16 bases between them. The CDR3 DNA is TGTGCCAGCAGCCCGGGGACACCCGCTGGGACCCAGTACTTC. This sequence encodes CASSPGTPAGTQYF.

V gene TRBV5-8 combines with J gene TRBJ1-5; 8 nucleotides line up with TRBD1. The length of the CDR3 is 17 residues. V was clipped by 2 bases and J by 3 bases; unmatched bases: 10. Germline V gene sequence: CDR1 SGHTS, CDR2 YDEGEE. The CDR3 here is CASSLGSRTGNNQPQHF. CDR3 nucleotides: TGTGCCAGCAGCTTAGGGTCCCGGACAGGGAACAATCAGCCCCAGCATTTT.

The V call is TRBV24-1, the J call TRBJ2-7; the D is unclear. The CDR3 has 12 amino acids. V lost 6 bases and J lost 3, with 8 bases in between. The germline CDR1 and CDR2 sequences are KGHDR and SFDVKD. The CDR3 sequence is CATSHRNYEQYF. The CDR3, as DNA: TGTGCCACCAGTCATAGAAACTACGAGCAGTACTTC.

CDR3: CASSDNRDGQPQHF. In nucleotides, the CDR3 is TGTGCCAGCTCAGACAACAGGGACGGGCAGCCCCAGCATTTT. J is TRBJ1-5 and V is TRBV18; weak D call: TRBD1 (6 bases). CDR3 size: 14 residues. Deletions cut 5 bases from V and 7 bases from J, with 15 bases between. The germline CDR1 and CDR2 sequences are KGHSH and LQKENI.

This rearrangement joins TRBV30 to TRBJ2-5; D remains ambiguous. Trimming took 0 bases from V and 6 from J, leaving 11 bases between them. The germline gives CDR1 GTSNPN, CDR2 SVGIG (reference sequence). This CDR3 spans 13 amino acids. CDR3 nucleotide sequence: TGTGCCTGGAGTGTACCAGGTGGGCAGACCCAGTACTTC. This translates into CAWSVPGGQTQYF.

There are a few counts of this clone. Other DNA sequences from this sample encode an identical CDR3 as well. This chain joins TRBV15 and TRBJ2-3, with D unclear. Germline assignment: CDR1 LNHNV and CDR2 YYDKDF (reference sequence). The CDR3 loop spans 13 amino acids. V lost 0 bases and J lost 4, with 5 bases in between. The CDR3 nucleotides are TGTGCCACCAGCAGAGACCTAGCAGATACGCAGTATTTT. It yields the protein CATSRDLADTQYF.

The gene calls are TRBV28 and TRBJ1-1; TRBD1 aligns across 7 bases. This CDR3 spans 14 amino acids. Germline loops: CDR1 MDHEN, CDR2 SYDVKM. Germline trimming cut 6 bases from V and 0 bases from J; bases unmatched to any gene: 4. The CDR3 reads CASRAGGMNTEAFF. The CDR3 coding sequence is TGTGCCAGCAGAGCAGGGGGGATGAACACTGAAGCTTTCTTT.

This clone occurred a few times. The gene calls are TRBV9 and TRBJ2-3; tentatively, D is TRBD2 (6 bases). From germline, CDR1 is SGDLS and CDR2 YYNGEE. V was trimmed by 0 bases and J by 6 bases, leaving 8 bases between them. The CDR3 sequence is 13 residues long. The CDR3 bases are TGTGCCAGCAGCGTAGGGGGACTTGATACGCAGTATTTT. Translated: CASSVGGLDTQYF.

The chain carries TRBV6-6 and TRBJ2-7, with a tentative D call TRBD2 (6 bases). Trimming stripped 0 bases from V and 3 bases from J, with 9 bases between. Germline CDR1 MNHNY, CDR2 SVGAGI (reference sequence). This CDR3 spans 14 amino acids. The CDR3 loop is CASSYSEGRYEQYF. The CDR3 coding sequence is TGTGCCAGCAGTTACTCGGAGGGACGCTACGAGCAGTACTTC.

CDR3 DNA sequence: TGTGCCTGGAGGGACAGGGGTACTGAAAAACTGTTTTTT. This encodes CAWRDRGTEKLFF. The gene calls are TRBV30 and TRBJ1-4; 9 positions agree with TRBD1. J gave up 7 bases and V 3 bases, and 3 bases lay outside the gene matches. The CDR3 extends over 13 amino acids. Germline CDR1 GTSNPN, CDR2 SVGIG (reference sequence).

The chain is built from TRBV6-6 and TRBJ1-1, with 8 bases aligning to TRBD1. Germline-derived CDR1 and CDR2 are MNHNY and SVGAGI (reference sequence). This CDR3 region has 11 residues. V dropped 8 bases and J dropped 5; count of bases not matched to a gene: 1. CDR3 sequence (DNA): TGTGCCAGCCGGACAGGGACTGAAGCTTTCTTT. Its protein product is CASRTGTEAFF.

The gene calls are TRBV11-2 and TRBJ2-1; 9 bases line up with TRBD2. From germline, CDR1 is SGHAT and CDR2 FQNNGV. The V gene end was trimmed by 5 bases and the J gene end by 11 bases; junction bases not matched to a gene: 10. CDR3 length equals 14 residues. The DNA for the CDR3 is TGTGCCAGCAGCATGACTAGCGGCTCACCACAGCAGTTCTTC. This encodes CASSMTSGSPQQFF.

The CDR3 sequence is CASSLEGGIADTQYF. The CDR3 DNA reads TGTGCCAGCAGCTTGGAGGGCGGGATAGCTGATACGCAGTATTTT. The chain combines TRBV7-9 with TRBJ2-3; possible D gene TRBD2, 6 bases. CDR3 length equals 15 residues. The germline V gene encodes CDR1 SEHNR and CDR2 FQNEAQ (reference sequence). Trimming pared 3 bases from V and 6 bases from J, leaving 16 bases between.

V usage is TRBV29-1 and J usage is TRBJ2-6; tentative D call: TRBD1 (6 bases). V was shortened by 7 bases and J by 13 bases, with 17 bases between the two germline ends. The CDR3 runs 12 residues. The V gene's germline CDR1 is SQVTM and CDR2 ANQGSEA. Here the CDR3 DNA reads TGCAGCGCGGGTTACAGGGACGGGGTCCTGACTTTC. Translated, it gives CSAGYRDGVLTF.

This chain links TRBV19 with TRBJ2-1, with no clear D. Trimming took off 9 bases at V and 5 bases at J, with 17 bases between the two ends. CDR3 length: 14 residues. The germline CDR1 and CDR2 sequences are LNHDA and SQIVND (reference sequence). CDR3 protein: CASAIAHSNNEQFF. The CDR3 DNA reads as TGTGCCAGCGCCATAGCCCACTCTAACAATGAGCAGTTCTTC.

V usage is TRBV19 and J usage is TRBJ2-7; TRBD2 aligns across 7 bases. The germline V gene has CDR1 LNHDA and CDR2 SQIVND (reference sequence). Losses at the gene ends were 4 bases for V and 2 bases for J; bases not matched to a gene: 17. The CDR3 has 18 residues. In nucleotides, the CDR3 is TGTGCCAGTAGTAACCCTACTTCCGGGGAGGGGATAACCTACGAGCAGTACTTC. This sequence encodes CASSNPTSGEGITYEQYF.

This clone was counted only a few times. The V gene is TRBV5-8, the J gene TRBJ1-1; 9 bases match TRBD1. Germline assignment: CDR1 SGHTS and CDR2 YDEGEE. V lost 4 bases and J lost 7; bases outside the gene matches: 5. This CDR3 region has 13 residues. CDR3 coding DNA: TGTGCCAGCAGCGACGACAGGGGGAGTGAAGCTTTCTTT. Translated, it gives CASSDDRGSEAFF.

V is TRBV5-1 and J is TRBJ2-1; 7 nucleotides agree with TRBD2. The CDR3 is 15 amino acids. Trimming took 4 bases from V and 3 from J; bases not matched to a gene: 7. From germline, CDR1 is SGHRS and CDR2 YFSETQ. The CDR3 loop reads CASSLGRADYNEQFF. In DNA, the CDR3 is TGCGCCAGCAGCCTAGGGAGGGCCGACTACAATGAGCAGTTCTTC. The full variable domain, completed using reference TRBV5-1 and TRBJ2-1, is KAGVTQTPRYLIKTRGQQVTLSCSPISGHRSVSWYQQTPGQGLQFLFEYFSETQRNKGNFPGRFSGRQFSNSRSEMNVSTLELGDSALYLCASSLGRADYNEQFFGPGTRLTVL.

This chain joins TRBV5-1 and TRBJ2-1; TRBD1 matches 7 bases. CDR3 length: 18 amino acids. Losses at the gene ends were 0 bases for V and 4 bases for J; bases not matched to a gene: 13. Germline values: CDR1 SGHRS, CDR2 YFSETQ. CDR3 in DNA: TGCGCCAGCAGCTTGGCCCCCTCGACAGGGTCGTGGTACAATGAGCAGTTCTTC. It translates to CASSLAPSTGSWYNEQFF.

The chain recombines TRBV19 with TRBJ1-2; maybe TRBD1 (6 bases). Between the trimmed V and J ends, which lost 7 bases and 2 bases, there was a span of 14 bases. Per germline, CDR1 LNHDA and CDR2 SQIVND (reference sequence). The CDR3 spans 14 residues. CDR3 nucleotides: TGTGCCAGTACCCCGGACAGCGCGAACTATGGCTACACCTTC. Amino acids: CASTPDSANYGYTF.

This clone has just a few counts. The rearrangement links TRBV4-1 to TRBJ1-4; D possibly corresponds to TRBD1 (5 bases). Trimming took off 2 bases at V and 1 base at J, with 11 bases between the two ends. CDR3 length: 16 residues. Germline values: CDR1 MGHRA, CDR2 YSYEKL. The CDR3 bases are TGCGCCAGCAGCCAAACCAGGCAGGGAACTAATGAAAAACTGTTTTTT. Translation gives CASSQTRQGTNEKLFF.

The table lists this clone with a count of one. The rearrangement joins TRBV7-2 to TRBJ2-5; 13 bases fit TRBD2. This CDR3 has 15 residues. Per germline, CDR1 SGHTA and CDR2 FQGNSA. J gave up 2 bases and V 6 bases, and 3 bases lay outside the gene matches. CDR3 coding DNA: TGTGCCAGCAGTGGGACTAGCGGGGTACAAGAGACCCAGTACTTC. It specifies CASSGTSGVQETQYF.

This clone was recorded only once. The chain uses TRBV7-3 and TRBJ1-2; possible D gene TRBD1, 5 bases. The CDR3 is made up of 13 amino acids. V lost 5 bases, J lost 8 bases, and 15 bases lay in between. Germline loops: CDR1 SGHTA, CDR2 FQGTGA. As DNA, the CDR3 is TGTGCCAGCAGCCTTTTGGCGGGACGGGGCTACACCTTC. Translating gives CASSLLAGRGYTF.

This chain uses TRBV24-1 with TRBJ2-7; the match to TRBD1 covers 9 bases. CDR3 length equals 16 residues. Per germline, CDR1 KGHDR and CDR2 SFDVKD. The junction had 10 bases not matched to a gene; V was cut back by 2 bases and J by 6 bases. The CDR3 reads CATSDSSGQGFSEQYF. CDR3 nucleotide sequence: TGTGCCACCAGTGATTCTTCGGGACAGGGATTTAGCGAGCAGTACTTC.

The V call is TRBV29-1, the J call TRBJ2-1; a weak D match, TRBD2 (5 bases). The CDR3 extends over 13 amino acids. CDR1 and CDR2 from the germline V gene are SQVTM and ANQGSEA. Trimming removed 5 bases from V and 2 bases from J, with 10 bases in between. The CDR3 loop is CSVSREAYNEQFF. In nucleotides, the CDR3 is TGCAGCGTTTCCCGGGAAGCCTACAATGAGCAGTTCTTC.

Comment on this clone: One end of the junction is discordant with germline, which a read error may explain. This rearrangement joins TRBV9 to TRBJ2-3; D unclear. In germline, CDR1 is SGDLS, CDR2 YYNGEE. CDR3 length equals 11 residues. The DNA of the CDR3 is TGTGCCAGCAGCGCCACAGCTACGCAGTATTTT. As protein: CASSATATQYF.

On this clone: The CDR3 carries no conserved terminal phenylalanine or tryptophan, so it likely arises from a read error. The DNA is omitted, as the CDR3 cannot be located on it reliably, and the CDR3 follows TCRdb's listing. The chain links TRBV6-2 or TRBV6-3 to TRBJ2-7; TRBD1 was called by the table and not checked on the DNA. The CDR3 has 11 amino acids, counting both end residues. Germline V CDR1 and CDR2: MNHEY, SVGEGT. The CDR3 sequence is CASSPGQGVRL.

V usage is TRBV3-1 (or the pseudogene TRBV3-2) and J usage is TRBJ1-2, with no clear D. CDR1 LGHDT and CDR2 YNNKEL come from the germline V gene (reference sequence). The V end was cut by 0 bases, the J end by 5 bases, with 13 bases between. This CDR3 has 15 residues. The CDR3 protein is CASSQETTAEYGYTF. Written as DNA, the CDR3 is TGTGCCAGCAGCCAAGAAACAACAGCCGAGTATGGCTACACCTTC.